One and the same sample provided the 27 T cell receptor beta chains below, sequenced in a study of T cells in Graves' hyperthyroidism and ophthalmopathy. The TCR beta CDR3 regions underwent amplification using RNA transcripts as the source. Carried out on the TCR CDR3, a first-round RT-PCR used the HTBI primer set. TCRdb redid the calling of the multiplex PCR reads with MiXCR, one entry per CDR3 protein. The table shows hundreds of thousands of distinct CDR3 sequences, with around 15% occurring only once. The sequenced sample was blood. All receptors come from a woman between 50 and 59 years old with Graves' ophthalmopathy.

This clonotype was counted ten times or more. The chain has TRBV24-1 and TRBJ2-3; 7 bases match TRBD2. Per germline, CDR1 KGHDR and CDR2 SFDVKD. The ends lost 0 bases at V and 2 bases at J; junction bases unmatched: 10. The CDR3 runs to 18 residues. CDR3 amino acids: CATSDLRGSGFTTDTQYF. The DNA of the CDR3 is TGTGCCACCAGTGATTTGCGAGGTAGCGGGTTTACCACAGATACGCAGTATTTT.

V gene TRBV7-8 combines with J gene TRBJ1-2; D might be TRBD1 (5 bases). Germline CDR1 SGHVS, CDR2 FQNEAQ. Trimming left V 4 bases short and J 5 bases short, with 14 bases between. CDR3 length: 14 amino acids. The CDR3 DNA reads TGTGCCAGCAGCTCCAGGGACCGAACTTATGGCTACACCTTC. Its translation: CASSSRDRTYGYTF.

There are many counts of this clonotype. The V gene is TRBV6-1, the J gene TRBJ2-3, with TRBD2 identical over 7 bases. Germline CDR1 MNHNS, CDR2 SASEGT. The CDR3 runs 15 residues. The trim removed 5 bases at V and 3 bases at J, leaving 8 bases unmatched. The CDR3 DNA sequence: TGTGCCAGCAGTTTGGGAGGGGATGGGACAGATACGCAGTATTTT. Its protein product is CASSLGGDGTDTQYF.

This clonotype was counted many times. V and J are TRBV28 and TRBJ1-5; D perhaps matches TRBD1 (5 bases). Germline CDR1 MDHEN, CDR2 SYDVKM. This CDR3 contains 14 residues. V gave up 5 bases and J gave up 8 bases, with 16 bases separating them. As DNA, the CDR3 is TGTGCCAGCAGTCCCCCTGGGACGGTAAAGCCCCAGCATTTT. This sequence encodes CASSPPGTVKPQHF.

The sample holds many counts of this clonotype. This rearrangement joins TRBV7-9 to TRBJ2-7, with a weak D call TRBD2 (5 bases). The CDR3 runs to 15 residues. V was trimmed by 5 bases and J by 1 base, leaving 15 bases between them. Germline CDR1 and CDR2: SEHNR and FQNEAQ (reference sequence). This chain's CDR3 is CASSGDLRRSYEQYF. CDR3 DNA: TGTGCCAGCAGCGGGGATCTGCGGAGGTCCTACGAGCAGTACTTC. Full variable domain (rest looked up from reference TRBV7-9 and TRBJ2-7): DTGVSQNPRHKITKRGQNVTFRCDPISEHNRLYWYRQTLGQGPEFLTYFQNEAQLEKSRLLSDRFSAERPKGSFSTLEIQRTEQGDSAMYLCASSGDLRRSYEQYFGPGTRLTVT.

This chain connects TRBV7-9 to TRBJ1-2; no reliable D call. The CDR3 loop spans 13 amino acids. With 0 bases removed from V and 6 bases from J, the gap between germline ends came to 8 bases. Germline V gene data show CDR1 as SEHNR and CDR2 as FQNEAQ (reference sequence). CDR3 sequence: CASSLAGADGYTF. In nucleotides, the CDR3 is TGTGCCAGCAGCTTAGCTGGTGCAGATGGCTACACCTTC.

CDR3 in amino acids: CASSFPTSGRADTGELFF. The CDR3 bases are TGTGCCAGCAGTTTCCCAACTAGCGGGAGGGCCGACACCGGGGAGCTGTTTTTT. J is TRBJ2-2 and V is TRBV28; 13 bases are a match to TRBD2. This CDR3 has 18 amino acids. Trimming cost V 3 bases and J 3 bases; bases outside gene matches: 7. Per germline, CDR1 MDHEN and CDR2 SYDVKM.

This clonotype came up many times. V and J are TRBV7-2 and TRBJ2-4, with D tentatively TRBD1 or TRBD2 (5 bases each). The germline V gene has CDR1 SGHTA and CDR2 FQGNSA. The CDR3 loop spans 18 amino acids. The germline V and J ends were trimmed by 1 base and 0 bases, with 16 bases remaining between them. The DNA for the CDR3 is TGTGCCAGCAGCTTAGAGGTGTTGGGGGTTATAGCCAAAAACATTCAGTACTTC. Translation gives CASSLEVLGVIAKNIQYF. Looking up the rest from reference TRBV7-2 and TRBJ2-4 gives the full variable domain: GAGVSQSPSNKVTEKGKDVELRCDPISGHTALYWYRQSLGQGLEFLIYFQGNSAPDKSGLPSDRFSAERTGGSVSTLTIQRTQQEDSAVYLCASSLEVLGVIAKNIQYFGAGTRLSVL.

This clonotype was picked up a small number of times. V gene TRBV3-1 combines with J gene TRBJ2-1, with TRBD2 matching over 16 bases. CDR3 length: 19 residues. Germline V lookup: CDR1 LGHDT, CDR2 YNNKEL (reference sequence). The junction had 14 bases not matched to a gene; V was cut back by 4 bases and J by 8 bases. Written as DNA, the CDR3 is TGTGCCAGCAGCCCGGGGACTAGCGGGAGGGCCGCCCCCGGTGATGAGCAGTTCTTC. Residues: CASSPGTSGRAAPGDEQFF.

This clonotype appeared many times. This CDR3 is CASSRTGTGAGNEQFF. CDR3 DNA sequence: TGTGCCAGCAGCCGGACCGGGACAGGGGCCGGCAATGAGCAGTTCTTC. The gene calls are TRBV7-6 and TRBJ2-1; 10 bases line up with TRBD1. Germline values: CDR1 SGHVS, CDR2 FNYEAQ. This CDR3 is built from 16 residues. With V trimmed by 5 bases and J by 6 bases, 10 bases remained unmatched.

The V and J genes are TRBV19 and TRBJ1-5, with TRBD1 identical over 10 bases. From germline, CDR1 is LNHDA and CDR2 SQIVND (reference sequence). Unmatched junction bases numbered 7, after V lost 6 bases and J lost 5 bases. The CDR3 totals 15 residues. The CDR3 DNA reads TGTGCCAGTAGCAGACAGGGGGCTACGGATCAGCCCCAGCATTTT. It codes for CASSRQGATDQPQHF.

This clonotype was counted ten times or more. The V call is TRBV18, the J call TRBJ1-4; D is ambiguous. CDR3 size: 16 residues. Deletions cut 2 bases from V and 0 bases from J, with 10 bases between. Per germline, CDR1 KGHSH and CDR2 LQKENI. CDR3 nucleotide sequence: TGTGCCAGCTCACCAAGGTCGTCGGCAACTAATGAAAAACTGTTTTTT. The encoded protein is CASSPRSSATNEKLFF.

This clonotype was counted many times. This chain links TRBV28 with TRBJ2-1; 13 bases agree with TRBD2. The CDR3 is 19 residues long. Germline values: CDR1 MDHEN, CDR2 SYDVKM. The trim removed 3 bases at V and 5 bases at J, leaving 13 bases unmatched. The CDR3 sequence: CASSLITRRTSGSHNEQFF. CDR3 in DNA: TGTGCCAGCAGTTTGATTACTCGTCGGACTAGCGGGAGCCACAATGAGCAGTTCTTC. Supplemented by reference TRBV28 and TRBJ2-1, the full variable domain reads DVKVTQSSRYLVKRTGEKVFLECVQDMDHENMFWYRQDPGLGLRLIYFSYDVKMKEKGDIPEGYSVSREKKERFSLILESASTNQTSMYLCASSLITRRTSGSHNEQFFGPGTRLTVL.

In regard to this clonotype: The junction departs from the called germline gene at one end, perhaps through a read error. The CDR3 loop is CAGRRLAGGSTDTQYF. CDR3 DNA: TGTGCCGGCAGGAGACTAGCGGGAGGTAGCACAGATACGCAGTATTTT. This rearrangement joins TRBV2 to TRBJ2-3, with 13 bases identical to TRBD2. CDR3 length equals 16 residues. Germline CDR1 reads SNHLY; CDR2 reads FYNNEI.

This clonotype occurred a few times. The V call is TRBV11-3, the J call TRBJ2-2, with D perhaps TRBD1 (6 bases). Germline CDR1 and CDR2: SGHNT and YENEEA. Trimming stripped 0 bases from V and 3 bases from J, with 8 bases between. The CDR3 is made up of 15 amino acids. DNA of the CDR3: TGTGCCAGCAGCTTAGACAGGGGATACACCGGGGAGCTGTTTTTT. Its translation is CASSLDRGYTGELFF.

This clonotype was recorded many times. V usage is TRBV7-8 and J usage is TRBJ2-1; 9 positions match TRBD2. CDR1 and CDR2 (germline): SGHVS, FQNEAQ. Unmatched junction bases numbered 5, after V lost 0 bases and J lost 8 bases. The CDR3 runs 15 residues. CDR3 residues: CASSLATSGWDEQFF. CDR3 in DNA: TGTGCCAGCAGCTTAGCAACTAGCGGGTGGGATGAGCAGTTCTTC.

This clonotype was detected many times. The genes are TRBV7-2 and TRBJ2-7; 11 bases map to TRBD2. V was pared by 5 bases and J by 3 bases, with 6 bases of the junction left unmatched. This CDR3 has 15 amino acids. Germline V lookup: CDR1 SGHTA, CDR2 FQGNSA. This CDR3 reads CASSARLAGYYEQYF. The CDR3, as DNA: TGTGCCAGCAGCGCCCGACTAGCGGGATACTACGAGCAGTACTTC.

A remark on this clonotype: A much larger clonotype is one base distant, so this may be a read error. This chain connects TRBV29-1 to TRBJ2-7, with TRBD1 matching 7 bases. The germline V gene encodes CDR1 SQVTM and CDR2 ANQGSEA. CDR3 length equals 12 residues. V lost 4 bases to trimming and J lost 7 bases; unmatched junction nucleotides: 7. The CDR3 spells CSVGLTGREQYF. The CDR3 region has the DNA TGCAGCGTTGGGTTGACAGGGCGGGAGCAGTACTTC.

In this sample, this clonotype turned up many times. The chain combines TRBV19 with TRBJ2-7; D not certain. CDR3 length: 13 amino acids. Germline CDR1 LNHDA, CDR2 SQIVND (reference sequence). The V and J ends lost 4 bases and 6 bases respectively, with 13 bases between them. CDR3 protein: CASSNAVFGEQYF. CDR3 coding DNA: TGTGCCAGTAGTAATGCCGTCTTCGGCGAGCAGTACTTC.

The DNA for the CDR3 is TGCGCCAGCAGCTTCGGGATTGGCGAGACCCAGTACTTC. Translation: CASSFGIGETQYF. J is TRBJ2-5 and V is TRBV5-1; tentatively, D is TRBD2 (5 bases). The V gene's germline CDR1 is SGHRS and CDR2 YFSETQ. The CDR3 is made up of 13 amino acids. V gave up 2 bases and J gave up 5 bases, with 10 bases separating them.

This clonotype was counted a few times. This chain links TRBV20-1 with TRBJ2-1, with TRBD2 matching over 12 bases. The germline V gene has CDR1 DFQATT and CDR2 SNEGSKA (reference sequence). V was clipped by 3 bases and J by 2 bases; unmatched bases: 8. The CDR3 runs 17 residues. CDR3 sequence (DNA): TGCAGTGCTAGGAACCCCACTAGCGGGGGGACCTACAATGAGCAGTTCTTC. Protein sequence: CSARNPTSGGTYNEQFF.

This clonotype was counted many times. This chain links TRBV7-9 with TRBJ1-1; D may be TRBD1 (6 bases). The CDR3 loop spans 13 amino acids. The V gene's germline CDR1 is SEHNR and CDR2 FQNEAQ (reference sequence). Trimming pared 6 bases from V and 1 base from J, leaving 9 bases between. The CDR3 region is CASRRTENTEAFF. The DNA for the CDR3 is TGTGCCAGCAGACGGACAGAGAACACTGAAGCTTTCTTT.

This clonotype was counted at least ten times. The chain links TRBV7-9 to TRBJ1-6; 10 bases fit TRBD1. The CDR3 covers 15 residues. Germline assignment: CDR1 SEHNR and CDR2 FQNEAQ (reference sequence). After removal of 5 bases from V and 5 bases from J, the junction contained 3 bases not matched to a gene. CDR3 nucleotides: TGTGCCAGCAGCGTTGGACAGGGGGATAATTCACCCCTCCACTTT. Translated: CASSVGQGDNSPLHF. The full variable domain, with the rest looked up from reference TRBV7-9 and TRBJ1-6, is DTGVSQNPRHKITKRGQNVTFRCDPISEHNRLYWYRQTLGQGPEFLTYFQNEAQLEKSRLLSDRFSAERPKGSFSTLEIQRTEQGDSAMYLCASSVGQGDNSPLHFGNGTRLTVT.

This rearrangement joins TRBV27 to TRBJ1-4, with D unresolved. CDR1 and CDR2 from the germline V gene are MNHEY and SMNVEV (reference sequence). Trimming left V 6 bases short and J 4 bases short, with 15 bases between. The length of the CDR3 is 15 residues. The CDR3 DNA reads TGTGCCAGCAGGGGGTTGATCGGGGTTAATGAAAAACTGTTTTTT. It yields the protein CASRGLIGVNEKLFF.

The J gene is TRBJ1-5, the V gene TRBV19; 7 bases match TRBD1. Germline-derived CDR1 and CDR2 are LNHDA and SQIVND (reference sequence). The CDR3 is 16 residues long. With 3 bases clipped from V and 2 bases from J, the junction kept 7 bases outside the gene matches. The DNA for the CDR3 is TGTGCCAGTAGTATGGCAGGCAGGGGGGGCAATCAGCCCCAGCATTTT. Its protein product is CASSMAGRGGNQPQHF.

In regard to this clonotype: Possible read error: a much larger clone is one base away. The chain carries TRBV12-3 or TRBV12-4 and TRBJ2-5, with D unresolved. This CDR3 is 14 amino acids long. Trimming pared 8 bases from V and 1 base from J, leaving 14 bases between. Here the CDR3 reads CASGSKDRQETQYF. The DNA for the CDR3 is TGTGCCAGCGGTTCAAAGGACCGCCAAGAGACCCAGTACTTC.

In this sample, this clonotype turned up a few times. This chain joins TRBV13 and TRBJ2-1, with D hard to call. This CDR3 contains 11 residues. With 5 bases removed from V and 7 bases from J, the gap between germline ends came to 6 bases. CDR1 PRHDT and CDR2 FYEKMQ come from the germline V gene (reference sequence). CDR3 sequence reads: CASSPQNEQFF. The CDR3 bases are TGTGCCAGCAGCCCCCAGAATGAGCAGTTCTTC.